This T cell receptor beta chain was sequenced during a study of metastatic and nonmetastatic thyroid tumors. At the level of the study: Across peripheral blood and tumor or nodule tissue samples taken from malignant and benign thyroid patients, the repertoires were compared with one another.

TCRdb re-called the PCR reads via MiXCR. The sample contains about 7,400 clones, roughly 28% of which appear only once. Overall study findings and caveats: Within blood and tumor, benign nodules reportedly had significantly lower TCR beta diversity than malignant thyroid tumors did.

Germline CDR1 is SQVTM and CDR2 is ANQGSEA. V dropped 6 bases and J dropped 2; count of bases not matched to a gene: 3. The CDR3 contains 13 residues. The entire patient cohort was treatment-naive prior to thyroid surgery. By its share, this clone is medium-sized. Antigen unknown. The sample consisted of adjacent normal tissue. The origin of this receptor is a male donor with papillary thyroid cancer or a benign thyroid nodule (not recorded which). Some clones in this sample may be carry-over from other donors' samples. The J gene is TRBJ1-3, the V gene TRBV29-1, with 8 bases identical to TRBD1. The CDR3 loop reads CSVGTGPGNTIYF. DNA for the CDR3: TGCAGCGTCGGGACAGGTCCTGGAAACACCATATATTTT. The full variable domain, its missing parts supplied by reference TRBV29-1 and TRBJ1-3, is SAVISQKPSRDICQRGTSLTIQCQVDSQVTMMFWYRQQPGQSLTLIATANQGSEATYESGFVIDKFPISRPNLTFSTLTVSNMSPEDSSIYLCSVGTGPGNTIYFGEGSWLTVV.